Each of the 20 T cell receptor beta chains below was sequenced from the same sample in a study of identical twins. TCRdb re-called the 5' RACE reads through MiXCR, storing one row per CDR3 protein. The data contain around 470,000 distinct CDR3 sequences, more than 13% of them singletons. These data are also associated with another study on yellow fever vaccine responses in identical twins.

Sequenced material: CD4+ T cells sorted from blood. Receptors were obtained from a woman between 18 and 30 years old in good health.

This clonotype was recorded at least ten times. The CDR3 protein is CSVGTGGTYEQYF. CDR3 nucleotide sequence: TGCAGCGTTGGCACGGGAGGGACCTACGAGCAGTACTTC. The chain employs TRBV29-1 and TRBJ2-7, with 8 bases fitting TRBD2. CDR3 length equals 13 residues. V shed 4 bases, J shed 2 bases, and the junction held 4 bases outside the gene matches. Germline V lookup: CDR1 SQVTM, CDR2 ANQGSEA.

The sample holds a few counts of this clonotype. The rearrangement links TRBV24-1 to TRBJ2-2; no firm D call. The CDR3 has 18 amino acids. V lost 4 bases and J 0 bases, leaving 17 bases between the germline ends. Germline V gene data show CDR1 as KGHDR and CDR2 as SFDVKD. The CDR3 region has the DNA TGTGCCACCAGTGACCCCGTCGGCGGCAGTACGAACACCGGGGAGCTGTTTTTT. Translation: CATSDPVGGSTNTGELFF.

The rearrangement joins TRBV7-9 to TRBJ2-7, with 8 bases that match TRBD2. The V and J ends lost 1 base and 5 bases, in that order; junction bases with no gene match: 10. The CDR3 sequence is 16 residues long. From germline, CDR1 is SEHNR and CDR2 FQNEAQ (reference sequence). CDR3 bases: TGTGCCAGCAGCTTAGGGCGTGGTCAAGCGGGGGACGAGCAGTACTTC. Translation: CASSLGRGQAGDEQYF.

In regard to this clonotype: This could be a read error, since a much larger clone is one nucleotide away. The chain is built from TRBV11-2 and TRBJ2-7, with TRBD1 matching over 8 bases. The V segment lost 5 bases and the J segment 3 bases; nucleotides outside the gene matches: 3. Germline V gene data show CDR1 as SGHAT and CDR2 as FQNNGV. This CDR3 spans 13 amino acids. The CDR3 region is CASSRDRYYEQYF. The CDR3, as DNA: TGTGCCAGCAGCCGGGACAGGTACTACGAGCAGTACTTC.

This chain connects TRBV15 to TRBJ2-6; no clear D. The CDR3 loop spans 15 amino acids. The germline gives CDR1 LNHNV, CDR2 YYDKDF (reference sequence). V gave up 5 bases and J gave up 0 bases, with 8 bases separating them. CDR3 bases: TGTGCCACCAGCCCAATCGACTCTGGGGCCAACGTCCTGACTTTC. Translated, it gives CATSPIDSGANVLTF.

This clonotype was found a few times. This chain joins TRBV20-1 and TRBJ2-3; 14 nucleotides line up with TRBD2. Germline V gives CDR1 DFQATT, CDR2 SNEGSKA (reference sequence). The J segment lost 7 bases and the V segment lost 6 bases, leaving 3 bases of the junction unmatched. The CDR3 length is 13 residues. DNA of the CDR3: TGCAGTGCAGGGACTAGCGGGGGAAATACGCAGTATTTT. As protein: CSAGTSGGNTQYF.

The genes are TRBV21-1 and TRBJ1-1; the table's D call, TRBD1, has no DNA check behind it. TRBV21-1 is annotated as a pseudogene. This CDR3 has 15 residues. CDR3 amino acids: CASSKGTGVNTEAFF. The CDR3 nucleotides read TGTGCCAGCAGCAAAGGGACAGGCGTGAACACTGAAGCTTTCTTT.

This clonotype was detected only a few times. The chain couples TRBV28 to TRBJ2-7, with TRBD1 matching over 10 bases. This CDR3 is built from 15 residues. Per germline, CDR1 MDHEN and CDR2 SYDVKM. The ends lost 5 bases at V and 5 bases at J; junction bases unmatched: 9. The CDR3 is CASSLIRTGGDEQYF. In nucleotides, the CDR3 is TGTGCCAGCAGTCTAATCCGGACAGGGGGGGACGAGCAGTACTTC.

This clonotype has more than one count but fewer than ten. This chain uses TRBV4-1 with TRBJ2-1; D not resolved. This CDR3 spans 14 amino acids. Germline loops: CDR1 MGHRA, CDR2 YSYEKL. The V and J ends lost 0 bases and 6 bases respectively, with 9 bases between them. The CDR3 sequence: CASSQDGRANEQFF. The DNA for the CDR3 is TGCGCCAGCAGCCAAGATGGTAGGGCCAATGAGCAGTTCTTC.

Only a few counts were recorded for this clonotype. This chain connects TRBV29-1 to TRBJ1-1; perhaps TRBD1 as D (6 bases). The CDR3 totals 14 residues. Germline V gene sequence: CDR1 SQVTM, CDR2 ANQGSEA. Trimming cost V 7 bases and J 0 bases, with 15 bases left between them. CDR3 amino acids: CSAVAGTLNTEAFF. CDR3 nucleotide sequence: TGCAGCGCTGTAGCCGGGACATTGAACACTGAAGCTTTCTTT.

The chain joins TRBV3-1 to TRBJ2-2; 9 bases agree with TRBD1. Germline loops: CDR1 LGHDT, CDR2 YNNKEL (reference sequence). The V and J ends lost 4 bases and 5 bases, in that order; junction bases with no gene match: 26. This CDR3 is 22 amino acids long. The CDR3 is CASSPRTGAYPHSGGATGELFF. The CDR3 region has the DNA TGTGCCAGCAGCCCACGGACAGGGGCCTACCCCCATAGTGGCGGGGCAACCGGGGAGCTGTTTTTT.

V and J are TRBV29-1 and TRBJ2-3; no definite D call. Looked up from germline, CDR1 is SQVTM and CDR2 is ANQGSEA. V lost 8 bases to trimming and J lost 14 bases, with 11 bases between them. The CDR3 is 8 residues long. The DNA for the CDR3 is TGCAGCACCGCCCCGGGGTATTTT. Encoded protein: CSTAPGYF.

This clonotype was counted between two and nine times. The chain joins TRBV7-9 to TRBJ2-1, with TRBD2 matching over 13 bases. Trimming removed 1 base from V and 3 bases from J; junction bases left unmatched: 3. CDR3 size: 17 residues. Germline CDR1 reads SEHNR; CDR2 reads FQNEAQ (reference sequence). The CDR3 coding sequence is TGTGCCAGCAGCTTAGGGGGGACTAGCGGGGTCTACAATGAGCAGTTCTTC. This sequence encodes CASSLGGTSGVYNEQFF.

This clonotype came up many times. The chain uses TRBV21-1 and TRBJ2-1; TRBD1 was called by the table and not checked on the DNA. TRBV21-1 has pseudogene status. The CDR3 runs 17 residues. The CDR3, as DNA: TGTGCCAGCAGCAAAGAAGGGACCCCTAGCTCCTACAATGAGCAGTTCTTC. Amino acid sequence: CASSKEGTPSSYNEQFF.

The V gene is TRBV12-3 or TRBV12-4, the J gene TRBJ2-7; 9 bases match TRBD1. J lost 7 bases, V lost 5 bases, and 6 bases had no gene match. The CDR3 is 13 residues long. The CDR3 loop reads CASSQGTGIEQYF. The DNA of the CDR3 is TGTGCCAGCAGTCAAGGGACAGGGATTGAGCAGTACTTC.

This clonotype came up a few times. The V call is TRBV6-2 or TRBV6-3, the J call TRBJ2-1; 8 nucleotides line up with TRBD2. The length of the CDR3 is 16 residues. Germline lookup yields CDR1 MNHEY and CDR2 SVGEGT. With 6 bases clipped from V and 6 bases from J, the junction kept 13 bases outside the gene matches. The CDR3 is CASRPGGLAGSNEQFF. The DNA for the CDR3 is TGTGCCAGCAGGCCGGGCGGGCTAGCGGGCTCCAATGAGCAGTTCTTC.

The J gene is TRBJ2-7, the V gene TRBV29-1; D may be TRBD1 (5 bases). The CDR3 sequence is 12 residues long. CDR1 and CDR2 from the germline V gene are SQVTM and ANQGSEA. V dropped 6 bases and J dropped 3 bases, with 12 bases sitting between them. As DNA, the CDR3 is TGCAGCGTACACGACAGATTCTACGAGCAGTACTTC. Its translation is CSVHDRFYEQYF.

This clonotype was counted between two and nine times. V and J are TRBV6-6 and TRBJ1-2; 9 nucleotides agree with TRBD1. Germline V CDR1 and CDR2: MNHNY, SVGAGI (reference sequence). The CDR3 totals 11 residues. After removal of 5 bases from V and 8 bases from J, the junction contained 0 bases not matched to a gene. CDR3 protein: CASSTGGGYTF. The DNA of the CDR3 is TGTGCCAGCAGTACAGGGGGCGGCTACACCTTC.

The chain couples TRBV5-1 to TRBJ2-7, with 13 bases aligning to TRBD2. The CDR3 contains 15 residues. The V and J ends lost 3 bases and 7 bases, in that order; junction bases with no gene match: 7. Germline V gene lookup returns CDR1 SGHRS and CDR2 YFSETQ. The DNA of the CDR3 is TGCGCCAGCAGCTCACTAGCGGGGGGGCCTTGGGAGCAGTACTTC. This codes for CASSSLAGGPWEQYF.

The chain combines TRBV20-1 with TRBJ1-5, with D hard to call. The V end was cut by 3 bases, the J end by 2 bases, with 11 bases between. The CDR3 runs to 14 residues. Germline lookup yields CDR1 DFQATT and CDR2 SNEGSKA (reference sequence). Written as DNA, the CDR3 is TGCAGTGCTAGTGTTGGGGTACGCAATCAGCCCCAGCATTTT. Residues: CSASVGVRNQPQHF.